This paragraph reports one TCR beta chain. Its matching antigen is unknown. The CDR3 is 13 amino acids. The V gene end was trimmed by 4 bases and the J gene end by 7 bases; junction bases not matched to a gene: 3. Germline values: CDR1 SGHVS, CDR2 FQNEAQ. This sample stems from a study of T cell responses to AZD1222 COVID-19 vaccine. Study results and limitations: Of the AZD1222 recipients, only 6 or 7 were seropositive at baseline.

Sequencing was performed with immunoSEQ multiplex PCR; in TCRdb, only in-frame clones are kept and a portion is missing. The top ten hold 4.9% of the sample, which has roughly 60,000 clones, roughly 90% seen once. The chain employs TRBV7-8 and TRBJ1-4, with TRBD1 matching over 7 bases. The source material was peripheral blood, sampled on day 0 of AZD1222 vaccination. The origin of this receptor is an adult in good health. CDR3 in DNA: TGTGCCAGCAGCTCATGGGACAGTGAAAAACTGTTTTTT. As protein: CASSSWDSEKLFF.